This T cell receptor (beta chain) was captured in a study of shared clonotypes between healthy human individuals. This clone showed up just a few times. Its specificity is not known. Broader study findings: What rarefaction showed was incomplete sorted-subset sequencing despite large depth. It was only blood that was sampled, and tissue repertoires likely differ.

Naive CD8 cells comprised CD45RO-negative, CCR7-positively selected cells, excluding terminally differentiated effector memory CD45RA+ cells. Produced via immunoSEQ multiplex PCR; TCRdb's table is partial and in-frame only. Of around 600,000 clones in the sample, 85% to 95% were seen once. V dropped 0 bases and J dropped 5; count of bases not matched to a gene: 8. The length of the CDR3 is 15 residues. The V gene's germline CDR1 is GTSNPN and CDR2 SVGIG (reference sequence). The specimen was naive CD8+ T cells sorted from blood. The V gene is TRBV30, the J gene TRBJ1-1; TRBD1 matches at 8 bases. The sequence was obtained from a woman aged 25 to 39 in good health. Here the CDR3 reads CAWSVQWTGRTEAFF. CDR3 in DNA: TGTGCCTGGAGTGTACAGTGGACAGGGCGGACTGAAGCTTTCTTT.